A single sample is the source of the 13 T cell receptor beta chains below, sequenced in a study of blood T cell repertoires in COVID-19. Repertoires were generated with immunoSEQ multiplex PCR, while TCRdb's copy carries only in-frame clones and drops some. Among approximately 400,000 clones listed, around 87% were seen once. Input material: PBMCs or T cells enriched from blood (not recorded which). These receptor sequences come from a man between 25 and 39 years old who had recovered from COVID-19.

Here the CDR3 reads CASSLLGRGGADNQPQHF. The DNA of the CDR3 is TGTGCCAGCAGCTTACTCGGGCGTGGGGGGGCGGACAATCAGCCCCAGCATTTT. V and J are TRBV7-8 and TRBJ1-5, with a possible D match to TRBD1 (6 bases). The CDR3 is 18 amino acids. Germline V CDR1 and CDR2: SGHVS, FQNEAQ. V was cut by 2 bases and J by 3 bases, with 20 bases left in between.

The chain combines TRBV27 with TRBJ1-4, with D unresolved. CDR3 length: 9 residues. From germline, CDR1 is MNHEY and CDR2 SMNVEV (reference sequence). V was clipped by 10 bases and J by 15 bases, with 12 bases between them. CDR3 DNA: TGTGCCACGGTTTGTGGAGTGTTTTTT. This translates into CATVCGVFF.

The chain links TRBV5-4 to TRBJ2-3; tentative D call: TRBD2 (5 bases). Germline V CDR1 and CDR2: SGHNT, YYREEE (reference sequence). The CDR3 contains 15 residues. Trimming left V 0 bases short and J 0 bases short, with 8 bases between. The CDR3 sequence: CASSLGAVSTDTQYF. As DNA, the CDR3 is TGTGCCAGCAGCTTGGGAGCGGTGAGCACAGATACGCAGTATTTT.

The gene calls are TRBV5-5 and TRBJ1-2; the D is unclear. This CDR3 has 14 amino acids. Germline V lookup: CDR1 SGHKS, CDR2 YYEKEE (reference sequence). V gave up 2 bases and J gave up 2 bases, with 10 bases separating them. The CDR3 reads CASSFGVGNYGYTF. The CDR3 DNA reads as TGTGCCAGCAGCTTCGGGGTGGGAAACTATGGCTACACCTTC.

V gene TRBV7-9 combines with J gene TRBJ1-6, with D perhaps TRBD1 (6 bases). The CDR3 runs 15 residues. Trimming pared 6 bases from V and 4 bases from J, leaving 13 bases between. CDR1 and CDR2 from the germline V gene are SEHNR and FQNEAQ (reference sequence). Here the CDR3 DNA reads TGTGCCAGCAGTCCACTAGGGGGTTATAATTCACCCCTCCACTTT. Translation: CASSPLGGYNSPLHF.

The V and J genes are TRBV5-1 and TRBJ2-3; 7 nucleotides agree with TRBD1. V dropped 0 bases and J dropped 5; count of bases not matched to a gene: 6. The CDR3 spans 15 residues. Germline CDR1 is SGHRS and CDR2 is YFSETQ. The CDR3 here is CASSLAPSGGDTQYF. CDR3 coding DNA: TGCGCCAGCAGCTTGGCGCCGTCAGGGGGAGATACGCAGTATTTT.

This clone was counted once. The chain joins TRBV7-9 to TRBJ1-1; 7 bases agree with TRBD1. Germline CDR1 and CDR2: SEHNR and FQNEAQ (reference sequence). J gave up 2 bases and V 7 bases, and 7 bases lay outside the gene matches. This CDR3 is 14 amino acids long. The CDR3 here is CASKDRTANTEAFF. In DNA, the CDR3 is TGTGCCAGCAAGGACAGGACTGCAAACACTGAAGCTTTCTTT. Based on the CDR3 plus reference TRBV7-9 and TRBJ1-1, the full variable domain is DTGVSQNPRHKITKRGQNVTFRCDPISEHNRLYWYRQTLGQGPEFLTYFQNEAQLEKSRLLSDRFSAERPKGSFSTLEIQRTEQGDSAMYLCASKDRTANTEAFFGQGTRLTVV.

The gene calls are TRBV18 and TRBJ2-2, with TRBD2 identical over 7 bases. CDR3 length equals 16 residues. Germline lookup yields CDR1 KGHSH and CDR2 LQKENI. V dropped 0 bases and J dropped 2; count of bases not matched to a gene: 3. This CDR3 is CASSPPERGNTGELFF. The CDR3, as DNA: TGTGCCAGCTCACCACCGGAGCGGGGAAACACCGGGGAGCTGTTTTTT.

This chain connects TRBV5-1 to TRBJ1-4; 7 bases are a match to TRBD1. J gave up 3 bases and V 4 bases, and 6 bases lay outside the gene matches. The CDR3 has 15 residues. The germline V gene encodes CDR1 SGHRS and CDR2 YFSETQ. For the CDR3, the DNA is TGCGCCAGCAGCGACGGGACAGAAGCTAATGAAAAACTGTTTTTT. It codes for CASSDGTEANEKLFF.

This rearrangement joins TRBV3-1 (or the pseudogene TRBV3-2) to TRBJ1-2; TRBD1 matches 7 bases. Germline CDR1 LGHDT, CDR2 YNNKEL (reference sequence). The CDR3 is 13 residues long. Trimming cost V 4 bases and J 5 bases; bases outside gene matches: 4. CDR3 region: CASSPQGVYGYTF. CDR3 sequence (DNA): TGTGCCAGCAGCCCGCAGGGGGTTTATGGCTACACCTTC.

The table lists this clone with a count of one. The gene calls are TRBV30 and TRBJ1-2; 8 nucleotides match TRBD1. The germline gives CDR1 GTSNPN, CDR2 SVGIG (reference sequence). The CDR3 is 14 amino acids. J was trimmed by 11 bases and V by 0 bases; bases with no gene match: 11. The CDR3 nucleotides are TGTGCCTGGAGTGTACCTCAATGGAACAGGGGGTACACCTTC. This translates into CAWSVPQWNRGYTF.

The genes are TRBV3-1 (or the pseudogene TRBV3-2) and TRBJ2-7, with D perhaps TRBD2 (5 bases). The germline gives CDR1 LGHDT, CDR2 YNNKEL (reference sequence). This CDR3 has 14 residues. The V end was cut by 5 bases, the J end by 5 bases, with 16 bases between. The DNA for the CDR3 is TGTGCCAGCAGCTCTGGAGGAGGCCCGGACGAGCAGTACTTC. It codes for CASSSGGGPDEQYF.

V usage is TRBV5-1 and J usage is TRBJ2-2; TRBD1 might be the D (5 bases). The ends were cut back, 5 bases at V and 5 bases at J, with 10 bases in the middle. Germline CDR1 reads SGHRS; CDR2 reads YFSETQ. The length of the CDR3 is 13 residues. CDR3 loop: CASSYRGTGELFF. The CDR3 coding sequence is TGCGCCAGCAGTTATAGGGGAACCGGGGAGCTGTTTTTT.